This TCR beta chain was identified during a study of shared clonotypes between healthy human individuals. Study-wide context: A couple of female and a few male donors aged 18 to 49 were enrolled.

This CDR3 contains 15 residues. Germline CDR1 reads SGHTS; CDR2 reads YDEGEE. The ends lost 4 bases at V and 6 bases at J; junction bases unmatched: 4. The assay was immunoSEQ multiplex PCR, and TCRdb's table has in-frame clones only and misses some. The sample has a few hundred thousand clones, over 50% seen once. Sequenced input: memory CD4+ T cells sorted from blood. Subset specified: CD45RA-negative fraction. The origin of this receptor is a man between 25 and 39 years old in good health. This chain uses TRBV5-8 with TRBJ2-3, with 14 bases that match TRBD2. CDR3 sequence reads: CASSPGTSGSDTQYF. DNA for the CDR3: TGTGCCAGCAGCCCGGGGACTAGCGGGAGTGATACGCAGTATTTT.